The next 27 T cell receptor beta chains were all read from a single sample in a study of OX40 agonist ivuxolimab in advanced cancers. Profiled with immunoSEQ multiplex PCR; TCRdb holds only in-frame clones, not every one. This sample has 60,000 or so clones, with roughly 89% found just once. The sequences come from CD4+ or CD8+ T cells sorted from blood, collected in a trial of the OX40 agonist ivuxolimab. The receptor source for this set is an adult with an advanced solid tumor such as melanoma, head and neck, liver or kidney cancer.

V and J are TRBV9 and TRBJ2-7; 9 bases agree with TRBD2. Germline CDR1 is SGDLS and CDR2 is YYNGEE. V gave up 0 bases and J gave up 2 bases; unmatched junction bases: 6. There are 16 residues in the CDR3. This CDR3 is CASSVGASGTPYEQYF. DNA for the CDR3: TGTGCCAGCAGCGTAGGGGCTAGCGGGACCCCCTACGAGCAGTACTTC.

The CDR3 DNA reads as TGTGCCAGCAGCCAAGCCGGCTTCAACACCGGGGAGCTGTTTTTT. Protein: CASSQAGFNTGELFF. The V gene is TRBV14, the J gene TRBJ2-2; no clear D gene. The germline V gene has CDR1 SGHDN and CDR2 FVKESK. This CDR3 is 15 amino acids long. Trimming cost V 1 base and J 2 bases, with 8 bases left between them. The whole variable domain, remainder taken from reference TRBV14 and TRBJ2-2, is EAGVTQFPSHSVIEKGQTVTLRCDPISGHDNLYWYRRVMGKEIKFLLHFVKESKQDESGMPNNRFLAERTGGTYSTLKVQPAELEDSGVYFCASSQAGFNTGELFFGEGSRLTVL.

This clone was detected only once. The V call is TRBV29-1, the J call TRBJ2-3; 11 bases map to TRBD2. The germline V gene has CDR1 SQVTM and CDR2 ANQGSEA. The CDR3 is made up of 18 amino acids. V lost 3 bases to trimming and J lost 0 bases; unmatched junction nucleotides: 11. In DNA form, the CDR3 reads TGCAGCGTTGAGGGGCTAGCGGGGGGACTCGGTAGCACAGATACGCAGTATTTT. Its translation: CSVEGLAGGLGSTDTQYF.

The CDR3 is CASSLDEGSTGELFF. CDR3 DNA: TGTGCCAGCAGCTTGGACGAGGGATCTACCGGGGAGCTGTTTTTT. The chain joins TRBV5-4 to TRBJ2-2; D is perhaps TRBD2 (5 bases). The V gene's germline CDR1 is SGHNT and CDR2 YYREEE (reference sequence). This CDR3 comprises 15 residues. Trimming stripped 0 bases from V and 5 bases from J, with 11 bases between.

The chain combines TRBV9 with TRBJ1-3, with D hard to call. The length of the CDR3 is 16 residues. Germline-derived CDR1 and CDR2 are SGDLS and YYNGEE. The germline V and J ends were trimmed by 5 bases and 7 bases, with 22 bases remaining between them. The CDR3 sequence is CASSNTAPGSGNTIYF. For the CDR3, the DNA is TGTGCCAGCAGTAACACTGCCCCGGGATCGGGGAACACCATATATTTT.

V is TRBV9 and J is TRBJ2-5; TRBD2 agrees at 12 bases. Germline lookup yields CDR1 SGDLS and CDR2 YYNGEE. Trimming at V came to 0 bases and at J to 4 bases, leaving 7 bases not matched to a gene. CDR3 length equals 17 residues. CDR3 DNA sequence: TGTGCCAGCAGCGTAGGGACTAGCGGGACTCCTCGAGAGACCCAGTACTTC. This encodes CASSVGTSGTPRETQYF.

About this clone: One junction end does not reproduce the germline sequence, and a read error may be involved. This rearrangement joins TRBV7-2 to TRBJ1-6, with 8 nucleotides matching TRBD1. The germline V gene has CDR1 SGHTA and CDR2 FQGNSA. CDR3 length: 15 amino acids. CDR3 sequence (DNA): TGTGTCAGCAGACGATCGAGGGACAGGCCTTTCCCCCTCCACTTT. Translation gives CVSRRSRDRPFPLHF.

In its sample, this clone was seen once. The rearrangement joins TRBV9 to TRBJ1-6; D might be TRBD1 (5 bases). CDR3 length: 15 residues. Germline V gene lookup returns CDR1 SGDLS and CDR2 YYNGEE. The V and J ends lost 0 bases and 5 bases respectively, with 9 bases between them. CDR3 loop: CASSVGARDNSPLHF. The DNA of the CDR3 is TGTGCCAGCAGCGTAGGTGCCAGGGATAATTCACCCCTCCACTTT.

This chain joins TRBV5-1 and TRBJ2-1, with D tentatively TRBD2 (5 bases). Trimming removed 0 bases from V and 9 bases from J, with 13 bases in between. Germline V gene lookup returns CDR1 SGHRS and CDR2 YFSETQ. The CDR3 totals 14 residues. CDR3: CASSLGAAGLEQFF. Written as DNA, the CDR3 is TGCGCCAGCAGCTTGGGGGCCGCGGGCCTTGAGCAGTTCTTC.

In nucleotides, the CDR3 is TGCAGCGCAGGACAGGGGGGTACAGATACGCAGTATTTT. This sequence encodes CSAGQGGTDTQYF. V gene TRBV29-1 combines with J gene TRBJ2-3; 10 bases map to TRBD1. The CDR3 is 13 amino acids. V lost 7 bases, J lost 3 bases, and 4 bases stayed unmatched. Germline values: CDR1 SQVTM, CDR2 ANQGSEA.

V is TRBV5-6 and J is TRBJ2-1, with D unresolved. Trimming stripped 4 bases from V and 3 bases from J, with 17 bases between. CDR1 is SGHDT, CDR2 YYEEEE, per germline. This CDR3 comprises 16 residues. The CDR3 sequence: CASSPPWLLDYNEQFF. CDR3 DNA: TGTGCCAGCAGCCCCCCCTGGCTATTGGACTACAATGAGCAGTTCTTC.

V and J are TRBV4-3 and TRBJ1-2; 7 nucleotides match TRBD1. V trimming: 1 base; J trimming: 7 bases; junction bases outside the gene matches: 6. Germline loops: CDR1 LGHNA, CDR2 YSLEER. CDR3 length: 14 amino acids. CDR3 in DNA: TGCGCCAGCAGCCAAGCCGACAGGGCCGGTGGCTACACCTTC. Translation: CASSQADRAGGYTF.

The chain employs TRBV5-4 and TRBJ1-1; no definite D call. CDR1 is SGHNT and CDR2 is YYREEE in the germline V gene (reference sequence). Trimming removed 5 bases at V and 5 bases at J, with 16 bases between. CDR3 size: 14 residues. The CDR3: CASRDRSSGTEAFF. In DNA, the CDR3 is TGTGCCAGCAGGGATCGGAGCTCGGGTACTGAAGCTTTCTTT. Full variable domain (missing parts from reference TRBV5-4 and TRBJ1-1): ETGVTQSPTHLIKTRGQQVTLRCSSQSGHNTVSWYQQALGQGPQFIFQYYREEENGRGNFPPRFSGLQFPNYSSELNVNALELDDSALYLCASRDRSSGTEAFFGQGTRLTVV.

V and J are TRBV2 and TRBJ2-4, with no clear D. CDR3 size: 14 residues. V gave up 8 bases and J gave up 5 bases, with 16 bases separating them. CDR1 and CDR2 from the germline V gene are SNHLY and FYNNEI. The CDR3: CASDDLLIENIQYF. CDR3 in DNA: TGTGCCAGCGACGACTTGCTTATCGAAAACATTCAGTACTTC.

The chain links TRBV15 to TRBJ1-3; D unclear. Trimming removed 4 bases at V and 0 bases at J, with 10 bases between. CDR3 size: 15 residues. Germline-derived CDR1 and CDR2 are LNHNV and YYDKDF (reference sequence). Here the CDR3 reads CATSTGRDSGNTIYF. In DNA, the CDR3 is TGTGCCACCAGCACGGGTCGGGACTCTGGAAACACCATATATTTT.

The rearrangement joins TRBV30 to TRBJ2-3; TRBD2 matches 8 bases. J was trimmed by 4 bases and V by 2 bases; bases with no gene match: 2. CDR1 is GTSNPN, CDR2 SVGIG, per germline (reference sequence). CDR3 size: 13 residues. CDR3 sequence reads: CAWSTGGSDTQYF. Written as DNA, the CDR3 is TGTGCCTGGAGTACGGGAGGGTCAGATACGCAGTATTTT.

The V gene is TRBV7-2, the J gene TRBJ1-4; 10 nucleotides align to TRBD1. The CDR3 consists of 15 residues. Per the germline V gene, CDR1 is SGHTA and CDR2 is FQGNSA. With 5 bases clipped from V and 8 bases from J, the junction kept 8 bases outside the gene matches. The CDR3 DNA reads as TGTGCCAGCAGCCCCGACAGGGGGCGGGGGGAAAAACTGTTTTTT. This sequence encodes CASSPDRGRGEKLFF.

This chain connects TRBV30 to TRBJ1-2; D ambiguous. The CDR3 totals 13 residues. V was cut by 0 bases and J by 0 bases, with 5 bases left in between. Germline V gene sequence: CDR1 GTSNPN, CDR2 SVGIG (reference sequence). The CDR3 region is CAWSVWANYGYTF. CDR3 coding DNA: TGTGCCTGGAGTGTTTGGGCTAACTATGGCTACACCTTC.

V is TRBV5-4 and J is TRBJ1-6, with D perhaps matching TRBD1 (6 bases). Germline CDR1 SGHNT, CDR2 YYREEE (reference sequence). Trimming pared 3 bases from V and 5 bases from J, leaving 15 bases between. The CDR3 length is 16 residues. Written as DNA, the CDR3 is TGTGCCAGCAGCTCAGAGGGGGTACGAAATAATTCACCCCTCCACTTT. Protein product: CASSSEGVRNNSPLHF.

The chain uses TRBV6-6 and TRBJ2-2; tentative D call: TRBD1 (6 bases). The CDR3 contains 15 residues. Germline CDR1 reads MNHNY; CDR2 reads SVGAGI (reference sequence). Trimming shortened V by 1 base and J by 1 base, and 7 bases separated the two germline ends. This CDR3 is CASSYLQGNTGELFF. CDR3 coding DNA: TGTGCCAGCAGTTACTTACAGGGGAACACCGGGGAGCTGTTTTTT.

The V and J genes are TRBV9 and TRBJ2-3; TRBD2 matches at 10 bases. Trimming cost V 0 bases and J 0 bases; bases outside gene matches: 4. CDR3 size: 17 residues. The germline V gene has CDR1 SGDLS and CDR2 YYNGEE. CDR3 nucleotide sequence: TGTGCCAGCAGCGTAGTGAGCGGGGGGGCTAGCACAGATACGCAGTATTTT. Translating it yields CASSVVSGGASTDTQYF.

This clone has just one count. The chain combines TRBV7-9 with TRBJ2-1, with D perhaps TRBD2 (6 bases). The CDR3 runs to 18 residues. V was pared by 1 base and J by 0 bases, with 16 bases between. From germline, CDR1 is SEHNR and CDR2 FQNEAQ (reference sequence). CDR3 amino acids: CASSLGRGIDFSYNEQFF. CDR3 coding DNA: TGTGCCAGCAGCTTAGGGCGGGGTATTGATTTCTCCTACAATGAGCAGTTCTTC.

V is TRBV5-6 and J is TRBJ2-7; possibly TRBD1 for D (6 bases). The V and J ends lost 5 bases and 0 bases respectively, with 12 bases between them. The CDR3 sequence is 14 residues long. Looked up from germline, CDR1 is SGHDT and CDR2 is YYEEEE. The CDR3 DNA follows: TGTGCCAGCAGACCTTCGACAGGCTCCTACGAGCAGTACTTC. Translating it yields CASRPSTGSYEQYF.

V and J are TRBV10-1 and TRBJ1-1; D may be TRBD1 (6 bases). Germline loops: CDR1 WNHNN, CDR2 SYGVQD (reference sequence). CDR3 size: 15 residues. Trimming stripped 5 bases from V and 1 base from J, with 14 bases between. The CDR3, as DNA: TGCGCCAGCAGTCAATCCTCGACAGGGAACACTGAAGCTTTCTTT. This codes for CASSQSSTGNTEAFF.

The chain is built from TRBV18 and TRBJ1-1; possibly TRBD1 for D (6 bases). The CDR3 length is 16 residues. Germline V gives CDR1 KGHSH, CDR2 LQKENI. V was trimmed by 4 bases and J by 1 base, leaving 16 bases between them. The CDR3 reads CASSLLPRTENTEAFF. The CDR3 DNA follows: TGTGCCAGCTCACTCCTTCCGCGGACAGAGAACACTGAAGCTTTCTTT.

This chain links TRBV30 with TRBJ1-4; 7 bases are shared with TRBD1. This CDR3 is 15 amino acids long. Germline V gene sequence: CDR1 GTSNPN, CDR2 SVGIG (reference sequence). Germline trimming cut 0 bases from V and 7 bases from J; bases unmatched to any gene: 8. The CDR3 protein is CAWSVRTGSVEKLFF. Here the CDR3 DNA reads TGTGCCTGGAGTGTACGGACAGGTAGTGTTGAAAAACTGTTTTTT.

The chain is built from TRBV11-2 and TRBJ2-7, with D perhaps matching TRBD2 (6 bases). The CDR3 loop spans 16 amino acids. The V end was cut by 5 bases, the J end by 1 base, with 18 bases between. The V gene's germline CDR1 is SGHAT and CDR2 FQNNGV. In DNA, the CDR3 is TGTGCCAGCAGCCTCGCCGCGGGACCGGTATCCTACGAGCAGTACTTC. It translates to CASSLAAGPVSYEQYF.